This T cell receptor beta chain is drawn from a study of T cell repertoires in cytomegalovirus infection. About the research overall: Selected CMV epitopes included recently identified HLA-C-restricted ones as well as well-studied HLA-B-restricted ones. Public TCR beta signature analysis indicated the presence of both CMV infection and matching HLA type.

On this clonotype: Its antigen is currently unknown.

Each CDR3 protein gets one entry after TCRdb re-called the reads with MiXCR. The sample consists of about 920,000 distinct CDR3 sequences, 30% to 40% of them appearing once. The study's findings and limits: In two of eight donors, the top clonotype was HLA-C-restricted CMV-specific.

Germline CDR1 is MGHRA and CDR2 is YSYEKL. The trim removed 3 bases at V and 4 bases at J, leaving 4 bases unmatched. The CDR3 extends over 15 amino acids. The sequenced sample was cultured CD8+ T cells from PBMCs, obtained from culture after CMV antigen stimulation. This chain links TRBV4-1 with TRBJ2-7, with 12 bases that match TRBD2. This TCR derives from a human donor in good health (CMV status not recorded). Some clones in this sample may be carry-over from other donors' samples. CDR3: CASSHLAGGRYEQYF. CDR3 DNA: TGCGCCAGCAGCCACCTAGCGGGGGGGCGGTACGAGCAGTACTTC.